This T cell receptor (beta chain) was sequenced for a study of T cells after yellow fever vaccination. On the study more broadly: Preparation of fractions with low cell numbers was performed using SMART-Seq v4 Ultra Low Input.

Synthesis of TCR cDNA relied on 5'RACE template switching, which attached a universal primer site and UMIs. From the 5' RACE reads, TCRdb called clonotypes with MiXCR, one entry per CDR3 protein. The table has about 110,000 distinct CDR3 sequences, under 9% seen once. This CDR3 region has 13 residues. Germline V lookup: CDR1 SNHLY, CDR2 FYNNEI. Trimming pared 3 bases from V and 2 bases from J, leaving 7 bases between. This clonotype was counted only a few times. What it binds is unknown. General observations from the study: The study noted that FACS-sorted repertoires could contain abundant clonotypes contaminating from the bulk population. Clones that expanded after primary vaccination mostly reappeared after the booster (just over 95% CD4, 80% to 90% CD8).

Sequenced material: CD8+ T cells sorted from PBMCs, taken 45 days after the yellow fever booster vaccination. The chain uses TRBV2 and TRBJ2-5; D is unresolved. This clonotype was sampled from a man younger than 40 who received the YFV17D yellow fever vaccine. The CDR3: CASSDELQETQYF. CDR3 in DNA: TGTGCCAGCAGTGATGAGTTGCAAGAGACCCAGTACTTC.